The clone carrying this T cell receptor (beta chain) was recorded only once. What it recognizes is unknown. Memory CD4+ cells were the fraction left after CD45RA+ naive selection. Measured with immunoSEQ multiplex PCR; TCRdb has only the in-frame clones, and not every one. This sample yields approximately 2.1 million clones, of which approximately 93% are seen a single time; 0.35% to 0.45% belongs to the top ten. CDR3 length: 14 amino acids. CDR1 LNHDA and CDR2 SQIVND come from the germline V gene (reference sequence). The J segment lost 6 bases and the V segment lost 6 bases, leaving 9 bases of the junction unmatched. The sample comes from a study of shared clonotypes between healthy human individuals. Study information: CD8 memory received one plate per donor, CD8 naive two, CD4 memory three and CD4 naive three. Study-wide results and caveats: Only blood underwent sampling, and tissue repertoires likely differ.

The receptor was isolated from a man younger than 30 in good health. Some clones in this sample may be carry-over from other donors' samples. V gene TRBV19 combines with J gene TRBJ2-7; 9 bases are a match to TRBD1. What was sequenced was naive CD4+ T cells from PBMCs. Subset noted: CD45RA+ positively selected. The CDR3 is CASSRTGEFFEQYF. The CDR3 nucleotides read TGTGCCAGTAGCCGGACAGGGGAGTTTTTCGAGCAGTACTTC.